This paragraph reports one T cell receptor beta chain. Its matching antigen is unknown. With 60 Vbeta and 13 Jbeta primers, the PCR was carried out. Generated by immunoSEQ multiplex PCR, the TCRdb table keeps only in-frame clones and is missing some. The sample yields approximately 140,000 clones, of which the top ten take up under 3.5%. This sample was included in a study of cytomegalovirus exposure and HLA in healthy donors. The CDR3 extends over 14 amino acids. The V gene's germline CDR1 is MGHDK and CDR2 SYGVNS. V lost 2 bases and J lost 4, with 12 bases in between. General study points: An observed cluster of highly shared sequence variants was recorded as a likely sequencing artifact.

V usage is TRBV25-1 and J usage is TRBJ2-7; no clear D. This TCR came from a middle-aged man in good health and CMV-seronegative. Sequenced: PBMCs. The CDR3 DNA reads as TGTGCCAGCAGTGAAGGATTTACGCGGTACGAGCAGTACTTC. Protein: CASSEGFTRYEQYF.